The sequence of this T cell receptor beta chain was determined in a study of blood T cell repertoires in COVID-19. Study as a whole: COVID-19 samples, acute and convalescent, were from the United States, Italy and Spain. T cells, B-cell-depleted T cells, or PBMCs supplied cDNA or gDNA.

In the authors' workflow: Amplification of reference gene primers provided the estimated nucleated cell counts. The protocol was immunoSEQ multiplex PCR, while the TCRdb copy is restricted to in-frame clones and leaves out a portion. That table gives V, J and clone size, and the DNA gave D and trimming. The repertoire has about 490,000 clones, roughly 88% of them found once; the top ten carry approximately 3.2%. Germline V gives CDR1 SGHTA, CDR2 FQGTGA. The CDR3 is made up of 13 amino acids. The J segment lost 6 bases and the V segment lost 10 bases, leaving 5 bases of the junction unmatched. This chain links TRBV7-3 with TRBJ2-1; 11 positions agree with TRBD1. The receptor's source is a human donor in a cohort sampled during active COVID-19. Material: peripheral blood. The CDR3, as DNA: TGTGCCACGGGACAGGGGGTAGGCAATGAGCAGTTCTTC. As protein: CATGQGVGNEQFF.